This T cell receptor (beta chain) derives from a study of shared clonotypes between healthy human individuals. Only Caucasian adults living in Nashville, Tennessee served as donors. The study's findings and limits: Exclusively blood specimens were collected; tissue repertoires likely differ. Compared with memory subsets, naive subsets generally had larger estimated richness.

With regard to this clone: Its target is not known.

This CDR3 spans 16 amino acids. CDR1 is SGHTS and CDR2 is YDEGEE in the germline V gene. V was shortened by 1 base and J by 2 bases, with 13 bases between the two germline ends. Several immunoSEQ plates held equal portions of the genomic DNA taken from each subset. Some clones are missing from TCRdb's copy, which holds only in-frame ones; the method was immunoSEQ multiplex PCR. The sample lists about 1.4 million clones, roughly 96% occurring once. The receptor comes from a man aged 25 to 40 in good health. The rearrangement links TRBV5-8 to TRBJ1-5, with D unclear. Sequencing was performed on naive CD4+ T cells sorted from blood. Sample subset: CD45RA+ positively selected. In DNA, the CDR3 is TGTGCCAGCAGCTTGTGGGGAGGGAGAGGCAATCAGCCCCAGCATTTT. Translated, it gives CASSLWGGRGNQPQHF. The whole variable domain, remainder taken from reference TRBV5-8 and TRBJ1-5, is EAGVTQSPTHLIKTRGQQATLRCSPISGHTSVYWYQQALGLGLQFLLWYDEGEERNRGNFPPRFSGRQFPNYSSELNVNALELEDSALYLCASSLWGGRGNQPQHFGDGTRLSIL.